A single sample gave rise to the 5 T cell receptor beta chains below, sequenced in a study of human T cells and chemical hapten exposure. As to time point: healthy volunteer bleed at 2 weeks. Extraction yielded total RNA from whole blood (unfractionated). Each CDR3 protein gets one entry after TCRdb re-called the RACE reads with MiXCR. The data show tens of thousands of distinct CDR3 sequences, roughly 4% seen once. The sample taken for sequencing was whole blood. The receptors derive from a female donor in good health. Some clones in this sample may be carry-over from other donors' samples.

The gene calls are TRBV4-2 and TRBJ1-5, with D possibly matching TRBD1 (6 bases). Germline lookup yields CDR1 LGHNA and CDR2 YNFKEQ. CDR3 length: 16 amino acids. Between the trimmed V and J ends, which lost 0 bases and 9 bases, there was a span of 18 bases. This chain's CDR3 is CASSQDRQEAAWPQHF. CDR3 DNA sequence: TGTGCCAGCAGCCAAGACCGACAGGAAGCGGCGTGGCCCCAGCATTTT.

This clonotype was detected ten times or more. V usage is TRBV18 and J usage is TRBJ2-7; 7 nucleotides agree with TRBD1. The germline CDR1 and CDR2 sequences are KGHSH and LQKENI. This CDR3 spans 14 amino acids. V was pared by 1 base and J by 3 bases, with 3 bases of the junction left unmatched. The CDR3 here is CASSPQGANYEQYF. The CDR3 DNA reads TGTGCCAGCTCACCACAGGGGGCGAACTACGAGCAGTACTTC.

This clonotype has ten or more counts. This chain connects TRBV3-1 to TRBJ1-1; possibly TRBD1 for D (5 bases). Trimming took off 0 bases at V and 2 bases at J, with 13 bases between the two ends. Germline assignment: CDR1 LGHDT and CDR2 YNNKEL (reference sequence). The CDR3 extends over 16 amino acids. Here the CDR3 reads CASSQDLSGYNTEAFF. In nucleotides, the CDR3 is TGTGCCAGCAGCCAAGATTTGTCAGGGTATAACACTGAAGCTTTCTTT.

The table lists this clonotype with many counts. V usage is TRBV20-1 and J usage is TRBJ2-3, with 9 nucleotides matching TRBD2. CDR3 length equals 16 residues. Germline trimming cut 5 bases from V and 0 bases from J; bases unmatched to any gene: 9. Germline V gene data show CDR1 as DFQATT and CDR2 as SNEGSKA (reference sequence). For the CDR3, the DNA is TGCAGTGCTCCCCCCTTTAGCGGGGGAAGCACAGATACGCAGTATTTT. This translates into CSAPPFSGGSTDTQYF.

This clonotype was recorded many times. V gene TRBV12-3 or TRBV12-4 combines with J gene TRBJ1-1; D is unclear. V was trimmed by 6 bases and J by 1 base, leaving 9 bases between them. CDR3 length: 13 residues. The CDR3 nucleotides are TGTGCCAGCAGCATGGACGGGAACACTGAAGCTTTCTTT. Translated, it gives CASSMDGNTEAFF.